This is a list of T cell receptor beta chains from one sample in a study of control samples from healthy donors and cancer patients. TCRdb keeps only in-frame clones here, not all; method: immunoSEQ multiplex PCR. The sample comprises 140,000 or so clones, more than 90% of which are singletons, and approximately 3.4% rests with the top ten. The sequenced material came from blood. The source is a man aged 25-45 years in good health. The CDR3 runs from the conserved cysteine through the conserved F or W. A D gene is named only where the DNA matches it firmly. Size is omitted from some rows. Given values are once, few, many or a class for expanded clones.

cdr3_aa cdr3_nt j_call d_call v_call clone_size
CASSLWRGEKLFF TGTGCCAGCAGTCTCTGGAGAGGTGAAAAACTGTTTTTT TRBJ1-4 NA TRBV6-5 NA
CASSYGAGTNTGELFF TGTGCCAGCAGTTACGGGGCGGGGACGAACACCGGGGAGCTGTTTTTT TRBJ2-2 NA TRBV6-2/TRBV6-3 NA
CAWNRASNQPQHF TGTGCCTGGAACAGGGCGAGCAATCAGCCCCAGCATTTT TRBJ1-5 NA TRBV30 NA
CASSLGTSGSTDTQYF TGTGCCAGCAGTTTGGGGACTAGCGGGAGCACAGATACGCAGTATTTT TRBJ2-3 TRBD2 TRBV28 once
CASSPGTSTIEQFF TGTGCCAGCTCCCCCGGGACTTCTACTATTGAGCAGTTCTTC TRBJ2-1 NA TRBV6-6 NA
CASRVDRGTEAFF TGTGCCAGCAGAGTGGACAGGGGGACTGAAGCTTTCTTT TRBJ1-1 TRBD1 TRBV25-1 NA
CASSLAPGQVSGNTIYF TGTGCCAGCAGCTTAGCTCCGGGCCAGGTCTCTGGAAACACCATATATTTT TRBJ1-3 NA TRBV7-6 NA
CASSADLTNTGELFF TGCGCCAGCAGCGCTGACTTAACGAACACCGGGGAGCTGTTTTTT TRBJ2-2 NA TRBV5-1 NA
CASRVRGIRPQHF TGTGCCAGCAGAGTGAGGGGGATACGGCCCCAGCATTTT TRBJ1-5 NA TRBV21-1 NA
CASSLGTGGAIDTQYF TGTGCCAGCAGCTTGGGTACCGGGGGGGCCATAGATACGCAGTATTTT TRBJ2-3 TRBD2 TRBV7-2 NA
CASSIKGQGFSYEQYF TGTGCCAGTAGTATAAAGGGACAGGGTTTCTCCTACGAGCAGTACTTC TRBJ2-7 TRBD1 TRBV19 NA
CASSFDGPESTEAFF TGTGCCAGCAGCTTCGATGGTCCGGAGAGCACTGAAGCTTTCTTT TRBJ1-1 NA TRBV11-3 NA
CASSVDLGQGADGYTF TGTGCCAGCAGCGTAGATCTAGGACAGGGGGCGGATGGCTACACCTTC TRBJ1-2 TRBD1 TRBV9 few
CASSFRANGANYGYTF TGTGCCAGCAGCTTCCGGGCAAATGGGGCTAACTATGGCTACACCTTC TRBJ1-2 NA TRBV5-5 NA
CAWRSDRAYEQYF TGTGCCTGGAGATCGGACAGGGCCTACGAGCAGTACTTC TRBJ2-7 TRBD1 TRBV30 NA
CASNGGPYEQYF TGTGCCAGCAACGGGGGTCCCTACGAGCAGTACTTC TRBJ2-7 NA TRBV5-6 NA
CASGLPGSGGLNTQYF TGTGCTAGTGGTTTGCCTGGTAGCGGGGGGTTAAATACGCAGTATTTT TRBJ2-3 TRBD2 TRBV12-5 once
CASRQGKSTEAFF TGTGCCAGCCGACAGGGTAAGAGCACTGAAGCTTTCTTT TRBJ1-1 TRBD1 TRBV6-5 NA
CASSGTGLLSNTGELFF TGTGCCTCTTCCGGGACAGGGCTCCTTTCGAACACCGGGGAGCTGTTTTTT TRBJ2-2 TRBD1 TRBV30 NA
CASSEVPPTGGGYEQYF TGTGCCAGCAGTGAAGTCCCCCCTACAGGCGGGGGCTACGAGCAGTACTTC TRBJ2-7 TRBD2 TRBV2 NA
CASSKVWDRGLSIQYF TGTGCCAGCAGCAAAGTCTGGGACAGGGGCCTAAGCATTCAGTACTTC TRBJ2-4 NA TRBV21-1 NA
CASSLGQANYGYTF TGTGCCAGCAGCTTAGGGCAGGCCAACTATGGCTACACCTTC TRBJ1-2 NA TRBV7-9 NA
CASSHNSGPTIYEQYF TGTGCCAGCAGCCATAACTCGGGACCGACCATCTACGAGCAGTACTTC TRBJ2-7 NA TRBV11-2 NA
CASSSKQELDGNTIYF TGTGCCAGCAGTTCTAAACAGGAGCTGGATGGAAACACCATATATTTT TRBJ1-3 NA TRBV2 NA
CASSFFGGENEQFF TGTGCCAGCAGCTTTTTCGGCGGGGAGAATGAGCAGTTCTTC TRBJ2-1 NA TRBV7-3 NA
CSVRRGSEAFF TGCAGCGTAAGGCGGGGGAGTGAAGCTTTCTTT TRBJ1-1 NA TRBV29-1 NA
CASSAANTGELFF TGTGCCAGCAGTGCTGCGAACACCGGGGAGCTGTTTTTT TRBJ2-2 NA TRBV6-1 NA
CASSGVQSLTEAFF TGTGCCAGCAGCGGGGTTCAAAGCCTCACTGAAGCTTTCTTT TRBJ1-1 NA TRBV9 NA
CASSERSAGQQYF TGTGCCAGCAGCGAGCGATCCGCGGGCCAGCAGTACTTC TRBJ2-7 NA TRBV9 NA
CASSPSLLGVGSNQPQHF TGTGCCAGCAGCCCTAGTTTATTGGGGGTAGGGAGTAATCAGCCCCAGCATTTT TRBJ1-5 NA TRBV28 NA
CASSPAQGSYGYTF TGTGCCAGCAGCCCCGCACAGGGAAGCTATGGCTACACCTTC TRBJ1-2 NA TRBV16 NA
CASSSQAGRAYEQYF TGCGCCAGCAGTTCCCAGGCGGGGCGGGCCTACGAGCAGTACTTC TRBJ2-7 NA TRBV10-2 NA
CASSDSSGAGELFF TGTGCCAGCAGTGACTCTAGCGGGGCCGGGGAGCTGTTTTTT TRBJ2-2 TRBD2 TRBV6-4 NA
CASSATGYEQYF TGTGCCAGCAGCGCGACAGGCTACGAGCAGTACTTC TRBJ2-7 NA TRBV3-1/TRBV3-2 NA
CASSRIHPGLQETQYF TGTGCCAGCAGTCGAATCCACCCCGGCCTCCAAGAGACCCAGTACTTC TRBJ2-5 NA TRBV28 NA
CASSLRTRGQGRNQPQHF TGTGCCAGCAGTTTAAGGACGAGGGGACAGGGAAGGAATCAGCCCCAGCATTTT TRBJ1-5 TRBD1 TRBV28 NA
CASSKSTEAFF TGTGCCAGCAGCAAAAGTACTGAAGCTTTCTTT TRBJ1-1 NA TRBV7-9 NA
CASSANRGEQFF TGTGCCAGCAGCGCGAACAGGGGTGAGCAGTTCTTC TRBJ2-1 TRBD1 TRBV9 NA
CASSIGEYSGNTIYF TGTGCCAGTAGTATAGGGGAGTACTCTGGAAACACCATATATTTT TRBJ1-3 NA TRBV19 NA
CASSEGQGSNQPQHF TGTGCCAGCAGTGAGGGACAGGGTAGCAATCAGCCCCAGCATTTT TRBJ1-5 TRBD1 TRBV2 NA